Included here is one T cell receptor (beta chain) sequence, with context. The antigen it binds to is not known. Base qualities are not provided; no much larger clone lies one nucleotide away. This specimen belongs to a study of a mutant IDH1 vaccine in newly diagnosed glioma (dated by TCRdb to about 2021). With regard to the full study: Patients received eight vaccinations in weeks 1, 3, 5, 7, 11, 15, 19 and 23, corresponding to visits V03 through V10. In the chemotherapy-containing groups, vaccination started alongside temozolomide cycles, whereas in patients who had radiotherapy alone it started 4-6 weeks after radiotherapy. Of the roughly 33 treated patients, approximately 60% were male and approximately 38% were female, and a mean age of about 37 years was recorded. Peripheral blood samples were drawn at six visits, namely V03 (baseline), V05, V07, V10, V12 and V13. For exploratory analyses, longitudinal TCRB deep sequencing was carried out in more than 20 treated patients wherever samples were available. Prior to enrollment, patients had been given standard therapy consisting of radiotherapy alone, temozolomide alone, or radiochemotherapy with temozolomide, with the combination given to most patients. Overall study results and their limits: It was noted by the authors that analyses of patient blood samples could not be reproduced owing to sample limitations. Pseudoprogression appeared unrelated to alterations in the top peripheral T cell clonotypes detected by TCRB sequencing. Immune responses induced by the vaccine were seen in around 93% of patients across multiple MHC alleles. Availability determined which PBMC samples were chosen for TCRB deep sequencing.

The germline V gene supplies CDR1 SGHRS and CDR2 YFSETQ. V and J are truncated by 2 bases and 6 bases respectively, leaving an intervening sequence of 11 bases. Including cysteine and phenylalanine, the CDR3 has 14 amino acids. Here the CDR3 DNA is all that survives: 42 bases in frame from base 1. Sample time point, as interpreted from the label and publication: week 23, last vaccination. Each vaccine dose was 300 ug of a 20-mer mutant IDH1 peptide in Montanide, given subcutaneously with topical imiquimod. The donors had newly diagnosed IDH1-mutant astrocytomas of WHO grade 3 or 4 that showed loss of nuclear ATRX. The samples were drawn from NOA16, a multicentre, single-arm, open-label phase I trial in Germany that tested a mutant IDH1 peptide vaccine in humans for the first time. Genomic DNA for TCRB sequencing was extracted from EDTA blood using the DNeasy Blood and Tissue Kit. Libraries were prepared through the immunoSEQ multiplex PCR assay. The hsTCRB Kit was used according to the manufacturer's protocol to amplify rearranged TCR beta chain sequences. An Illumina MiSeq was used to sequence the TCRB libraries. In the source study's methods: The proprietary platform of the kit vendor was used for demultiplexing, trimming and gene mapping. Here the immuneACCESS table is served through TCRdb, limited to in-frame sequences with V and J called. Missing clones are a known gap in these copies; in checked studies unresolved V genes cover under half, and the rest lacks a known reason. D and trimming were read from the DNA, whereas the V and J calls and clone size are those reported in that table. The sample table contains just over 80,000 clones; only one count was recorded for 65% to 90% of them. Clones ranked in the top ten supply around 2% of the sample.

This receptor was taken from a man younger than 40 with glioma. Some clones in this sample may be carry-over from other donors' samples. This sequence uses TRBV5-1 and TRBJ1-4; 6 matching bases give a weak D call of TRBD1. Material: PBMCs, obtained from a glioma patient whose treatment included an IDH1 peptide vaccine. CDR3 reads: CASSFAGGDEKLFF. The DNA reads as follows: TGCGCCAGCAGCTTCGCTGGGGGCGATGAAAAACTGTTTTTT.